This is a list of T cell receptor beta chains from one sample in a study of control samples from healthy donors and cancer patients. Produced via immunoSEQ multiplex PCR; TCRdb's table is partial and in-frame only. This sample yields about 140,000 clones, of which roughly 92% are seen a single time; approximately 11% belongs to the top ten. The sample comprised blood. The receptors stem from a man aged 30-40 years in good health. The CDR3 runs from the conserved cysteine through the conserved F or W. D genes are given only for firm matches.

D gene,J gene,V gene,CDR3 DNA,CDR3 protein
.,TRBJ2-3,TRBV2,TGTGCCAGCAGTGAAGCGCTTGGAGGGGGCACAGATACGCAGTATTTT,CASSEALGGGTDTQYF
.,TRBJ1-6,TRBV27,TGTGCCAGCAGTTTTGTGGGCAGTGTCTCCTCACCCCTCCACTTT,CASSFVGSVSSPLHF
TRBD2,TRBJ2-7,TRBV2,TGTGCCAGCAATATTGCGGGAGGCAACTACGGGCAGTACTTC,CASNIAGGNYGQYF
.,TRBJ2-1,TRBV6-2/TRBV6-3,TGTGCCAGCAGTCCCCCTAGCAATGAGCAGTTCTTC,CASSPPSNEQFF
.,TRBJ1-3,TRBV2,TGTGCCAGATCGGCAGGACGGAGCTCTGGAAACACCATATATTTT,CARSAGRSSGNTIYF
TRBD2,TRBJ2-1,TRBV5-6,TGTGCCAGCAGCTCCCCGGGACTAGCGGGAAACAATGAGCAGTTCTTC,CASSSPGLAGNNEQFF
TRBD2,TRBJ2-3,TRBV28,TGTGCCAGCAGTCTGGTTAGCGGGAGTGTAGATACGCAGTATTTT,CASSLVSGSVDTQYF
.,TRBJ2-1,TRBV29-1,TGCAGCGTTGAACTGCCGGGGGGCGAGCAGTTCTTC,CSVELPGGEQFF
.,TRBJ1-1,TRBV28,TGTGCCAGCAGTACAGACACTGAAGCTTTCTTT,CASSTDTEAFF
TRBD1,TRBJ1-4,TRBV5-1,TGCGCCAGCAGCTCGACAGGGGCCCCTAATGAAAAACTGTTTTTT,CASSSTGAPNEKLFF